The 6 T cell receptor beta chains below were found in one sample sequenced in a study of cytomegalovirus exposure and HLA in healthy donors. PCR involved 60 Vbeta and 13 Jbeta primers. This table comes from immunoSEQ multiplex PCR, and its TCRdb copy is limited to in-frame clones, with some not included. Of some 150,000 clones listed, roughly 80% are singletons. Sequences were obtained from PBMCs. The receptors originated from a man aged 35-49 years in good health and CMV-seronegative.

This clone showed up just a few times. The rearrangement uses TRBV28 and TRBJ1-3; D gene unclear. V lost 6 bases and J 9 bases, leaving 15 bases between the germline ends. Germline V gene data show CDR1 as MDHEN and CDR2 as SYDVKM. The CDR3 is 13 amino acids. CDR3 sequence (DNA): TGTGCCAGCAGCCTAGACGGCCTTTGCACCATATATTTT. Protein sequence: CASSLDGLCTIYF.

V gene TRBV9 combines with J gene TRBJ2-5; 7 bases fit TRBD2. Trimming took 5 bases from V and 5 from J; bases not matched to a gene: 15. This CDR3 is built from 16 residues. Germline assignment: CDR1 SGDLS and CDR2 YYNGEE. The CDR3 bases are TGTGCCAGCAGTAAGGGGAGCGGGGTGGGCGGGGAGACCCAGTACTTC. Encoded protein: CASSKGSGVGGETQYF.

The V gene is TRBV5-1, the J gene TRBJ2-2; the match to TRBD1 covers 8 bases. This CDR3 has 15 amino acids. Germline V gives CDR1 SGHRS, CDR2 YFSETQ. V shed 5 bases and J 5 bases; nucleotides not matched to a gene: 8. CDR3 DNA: TGCGCCAGCAGTTTAGGACAGGGTGATACCGGGGAGCTGTTTTTT. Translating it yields CASSLGQGDTGELFF. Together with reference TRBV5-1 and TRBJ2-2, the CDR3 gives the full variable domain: KAGVTQTPRYLIKTRGQQVTLSCSPISGHRSVSWYQQTPGQGLQFLFEYFSETQRNKGNFPGRFSGRQFSNSRSEMNVSTLELGDSALYLCASSLGQGDTGELFFGEGSRLTVL.

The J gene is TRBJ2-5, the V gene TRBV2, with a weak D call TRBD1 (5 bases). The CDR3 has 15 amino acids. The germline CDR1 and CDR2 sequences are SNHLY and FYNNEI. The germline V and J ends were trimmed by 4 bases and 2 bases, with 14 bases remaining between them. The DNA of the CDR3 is TGTGCCAGCAGTGGTATTAGGGGCCCTCAAGAGACCCAGTACTTC. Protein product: CASSGIRGPQETQYF.

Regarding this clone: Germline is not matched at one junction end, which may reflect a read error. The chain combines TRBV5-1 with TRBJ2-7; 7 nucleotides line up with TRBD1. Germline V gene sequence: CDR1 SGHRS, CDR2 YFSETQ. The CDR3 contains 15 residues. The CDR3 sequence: CASSLVTGDSYEQHF. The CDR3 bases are TGCGCCAGCAGCTTAGTTACAGGGGATTCCTACGAGCAGCACTTC.

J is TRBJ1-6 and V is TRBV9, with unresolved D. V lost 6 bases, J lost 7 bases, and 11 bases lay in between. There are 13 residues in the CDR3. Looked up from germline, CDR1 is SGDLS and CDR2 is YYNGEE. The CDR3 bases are TGTGCCAGCAATCCGGGTCTAAATTCACCCCTCCACTTT. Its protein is CASNPGLNSPLHF.